These T cell receptor beta chains were read from a single sample in a study of blood T cell repertoires in COVID-19. Generated by immunoSEQ multiplex PCR, the TCRdb table keeps only in-frame clones and is missing some. The table includes roughly 350,000 clones, around nine tenths detected once. Sequenced material: peripheral blood. The receptor set was obtained from a woman under 30 who had recovered from COVID-19. Both conserved end residues are part of each CDR3. D genes are given only for firm matches. Part of the rows lack a size; the others show once, few, many or a class for expanded clones.

cdr3_nt: TGTGCCAGCAGCTTGCTCGGTAGCGGGAGTTCGGCAGATACGCAGTATTTT
cdr3_aa: CASSLLGSGSSADTQYF
clone_size: NA
j_call: TRBJ2-3
d_call: TRBD2
v_call: TRBV5-4
cdr3_length: 17

cdr3_nt: TGTGCCAGCAGCTCCCCTCTAGCGGGGGCCTACAATGAGCAGTTCTTC
cdr3_aa: CASSSPLAGAYNEQFF
clone_size: NA
j_call: TRBJ2-1
d_call: TRBD2
v_call: TRBV7-9
cdr3_length: 16

cdr3_nt: TGTGCCAGCAGCCAACTCCGGGACAGGGTGACCTATGCCGACACCGGGGAGCTGTTTTTT
cdr3_aa: CASSQLRDRVTYADTGELFF
clone_size: NA
j_call: TRBJ2-2
d_call: TRBD1
v_call: TRBV3-1/TRBV3-2
cdr3_length: 20

cdr3_nt: TGTGCTAGTGGTTTGTTTCTGGGAGACTCTGGAAACACCATATATTTT
cdr3_aa: CASGLFLGDSGNTIYF
clone_size: NA
j_call: TRBJ1-3
d_call: NA
v_call: TRBV12-5
cdr3_length: 16

cdr3_nt: TGTGCCAGCAGCTTCGGGACAGGGGTGGCTTTCTTT
cdr3_aa: CASSFGTGVAFF
clone_size: NA
j_call: TRBJ1-1
d_call: TRBD1
v_call: TRBV7-9
cdr3_length: 12

cdr3_nt: TGTGCCAGCAGCTTCCGAGGCAGTTTGTGGGACACTGAAGCTTTCTTT
cdr3_aa: CASSFRGSLWDTEAFF
clone_size: NA
j_call: TRBJ1-1
d_call: NA
v_call: TRBV7-2
cdr3_length: 16

cdr3_nt: TGTGCCAGCAGCTTATTACGCGGACAGGGGGCTGGGACTGAAGCTTTCTTT
cdr3_aa: CASSLLRGQGAGTEAFF
clone_size: once
j_call: TRBJ1-1
d_call: TRBD1
v_call: TRBV7-9
cdr3_length: 17

cdr3_nt: TGTGCCAGCAGCTTAGGGCATCCCGGGACTGGAAACACCATATATTTT
cdr3_aa: CASSLGHPGTGNTIYF
clone_size: NA
j_call: TRBJ1-3
d_call: NA
v_call: TRBV7-6
cdr3_length: 16

cdr3_nt: TGTGCCTGGAGTGGTGGTGGGGGGGTAGGTGAAAAACTGTTTTTT
cdr3_aa: CAWSGGGGVGEKLFF
clone_size: once
j_call: TRBJ1-4
d_call: NA
v_call: TRBV30
cdr3_length: 15

cdr3_nt: TGTGCCAGCAGCCCTAAACGCCCGGGGGGCCCCGGACAGCCCCAGCATTTT
cdr3_aa: CASSPKRPGGPGQPQHF
clone_size: NA
j_call: TRBJ1-5
d_call: NA
v_call: TRBV3-1/TRBV3-2
cdr3_length: 17

cdr3_nt: TGTGCCACCAGTTTGGGTTTCGGGCGGGAGGTTTTGCCCCAAGATACGCAGTATTTT
cdr3_aa: CATSLGFGREVLPQDTQYF
clone_size: NA
j_call: TRBJ2-3
d_call: TRBD2
v_call: TRBV24-1
cdr3_length: 19

cdr3_nt: TGTGCCAGCAGTGGGATGGGGGGGGAGACCCAGTACTTC
cdr3_aa: CASSGMGGETQYF
clone_size: NA
j_call: TRBJ2-5
d_call: TRBD2
v_call: TRBV2
cdr3_length: 13

cdr3_nt: TGCGCCAGCAGCCAAGATATAGCGGGAGAACCCCAAGAGACCCAGTACTTC
cdr3_aa: CASSQDIAGEPQETQYF
clone_size: NA
j_call: TRBJ2-5
d_call: TRBD2
v_call: TRBV4-1
cdr3_length: 17

cdr3_nt: TGTGCCAGCAGCCCAGGGACTAGCAAGAACACCGGGGAGCTGTTTTTT
cdr3_aa: CASSPGTSKNTGELFF
clone_size: once
j_call: TRBJ2-2
d_call: TRBD2
v_call: TRBV11-3
cdr3_length: 16

cdr3_nt: TGTGCCAGCAGCCAAGCCAGGAACGCTGAAGCTTTCTTT
cdr3_aa: CASSQARNAEAFF
clone_size: NA
j_call: TRBJ1-1
d_call: NA
v_call: TRBV3-1/TRBV3-2
cdr3_length: 13

cdr3_nt: TGTGCCAGCAGCCTGGGACTAGCGGTATACAATGAGCAGTTCTTC
cdr3_aa: CASSLGLAVYNEQFF
clone_size: NA
j_call: TRBJ2-1
d_call: TRBD2
v_call: TRBV11-2
cdr3_length: 15

cdr3_nt: TGTGCCAGCAGCGGAGGGACTAGCGCGGAGACCCAGTACTTC
cdr3_aa: CASSGGTSAETQYF
clone_size: few
j_call: TRBJ2-5
d_call: TRBD2
v_call: TRBV9
cdr3_length: 14

cdr3_nt: TGTGCCATCAGTGAGGGGGGGAGCTACACAGATACGCAGTATTTT
cdr3_aa: CAISEGGSYTDTQYF
clone_size: NA
j_call: TRBJ2-3
d_call: NA
v_call: TRBV10-3
cdr3_length: 15

cdr3_nt: TGTGCCAGCAGACAGGGAAATACCATAAACTATGGCTACACCTTC
cdr3_aa: CASRQGNTINYGYTF
clone_size: NA
j_call: TRBJ1-2
d_call: NA
v_call: TRBV5-4
cdr3_length: 15

cdr3_nt: TGTGCCAGCAGTGAGGGCCCCAGGGAGACCCAGTACTTC
cdr3_aa: CASSEGPRETQYF
clone_size: NA
j_call: TRBJ2-5
d_call: NA
v_call: TRBV2
cdr3_length: 13

cdr3_nt: TGCGCCAGCAGCCAAGATCACCCATCAATGGCTGGGAGCGGGAGGGCCGGTGAGCAGTTCTTC
cdr3_aa: CASSQDHPSMAGSGRAGEQFF
clone_size: NA
j_call: TRBJ2-1
d_call: TRBD2
v_call: TRBV4-1
cdr3_length: 21

cdr3_nt: TGTGCCAGCACCCGGGGGGTTTATGGCTACACCTTC
cdr3_aa: CASTRGVYGYTF
clone_size: NA
j_call: TRBJ1-2
d_call: NA
v_call: TRBV9
cdr3_length: 12

cdr3_nt: TGCGCCAGCAGCCAGAACCTCGGACAGTTATCCGGGGAGCTGTTTTTT
cdr3_aa: CASSQNLGQLSGELFF
clone_size: NA
j_call: TRBJ2-2
d_call: NA
v_call: TRBV4-3
cdr3_length: 16

cdr3_nt: TGTGCCAGTAGTAGCGCCTTCGAGAAGGGGGCGAACTATGGCTACACCTTC
cdr3_aa: CASSSAFEKGANYGYTF
clone_size: NA
j_call: TRBJ1-2
d_call: TRBD1
v_call: TRBV19
cdr3_length: 17

cdr3_nt: TGTGCCAGCAGCTTGTCGCGGCCAGGGTACGAGCAGTTCTTC
cdr3_aa: CASSLSRPGYEQFF
clone_size: once
j_call: TRBJ2-1
d_call: NA
v_call: TRBV5-5
cdr3_length: 14

cdr3_nt: TGTGCCAGCAGCCCCACTCGAACTCGGAGCACAGATACGCAGTATTTT
cdr3_aa: CASSPTRTRSTDTQYF
clone_size: NA
j_call: TRBJ2-3
d_call: NA
v_call: TRBV3-1/TRBV3-2
cdr3_length: 16

cdr3_nt: TGTGCCAGTACCATCGCAGCGGCGAGCTCCTACAATGAGCAGTTCTTC
cdr3_aa: CASTIAAASSYNEQFF
clone_size: NA
j_call: TRBJ2-1
d_call: NA
v_call: TRBV19
cdr3_length: 16

cdr3_nt: TGTGCCAGCTCCGTTCGACAGAGACAAGAGACCCAGTACTTC
cdr3_aa: CASSVRQRQETQYF
clone_size: NA
j_call: TRBJ2-5
d_call: NA
v_call: TRBV28
cdr3_length: 14

cdr3_nt: TGCGCCAGCAGCTTGGATGCGGTCAGAACTAACTATGGCTACACCTTC
cdr3_aa: CASSLDAVRTNYGYTF
clone_size: NA
j_call: TRBJ1-2
d_call: NA
v_call: TRBV5-1
cdr3_length: 16

cdr3_nt: TGTGCCAGCAGTGGCGACAGGGCCGGTACGCAGTATTTT
cdr3_aa: CASSGDRAGTQYF
clone_size: NA
j_call: TRBJ2-3
d_call: TRBD1
v_call: TRBV12-3/TRBV12-4
cdr3_length: 13

cdr3_nt: TGTGCCAGCAGTCAACAACCCGGGACAGGGCGTTCACCCCTCCACTTT
cdr3_aa: CASSQQPGTGRSPLHF
clone_size: once
j_call: TRBJ1-6
d_call: TRBD1
v_call: TRBV27
cdr3_length: 16

cdr3_nt: TGTGCCAGCAGCGCAGGGGGCAGCATTGAAAAACTGTTTTTT
cdr3_aa: CASSAGGSIEKLFF
clone_size: NA
j_call: TRBJ1-4
d_call: TRBD1
v_call: TRBV2
cdr3_length: 14

cdr3_nt: TGCGCCAGCAGCCAAGGTAACAGGGGGAGAAATGAGCAGTTCTTC
cdr3_aa: CASSQGNRGRNEQFF
clone_size: few
j_call: TRBJ2-1
d_call: TRBD1
v_call: TRBV4-1
cdr3_length: 15

cdr3_nt: TGCGCCAGCAGCCTGATGGAGGCACCGACCTCTGGAAACACCATATATTTT
cdr3_aa: CASSLMEAPTSGNTIYF
clone_size: NA
j_call: TRBJ1-3
d_call: NA
v_call: TRBV4-1
cdr3_length: 17

cdr3_nt: TGTGCCAGCAGTTATCCCCCCGACAGGGGGATCGGTGGCTACACCTTC
cdr3_aa: CASSYPPDRGIGGYTF
clone_size: NA
j_call: TRBJ1-2
d_call: TRBD1
v_call: TRBV6-2/TRBV6-3
cdr3_length: 16

cdr3_nt: TGTGCCATCAGTGGGACTGATCAAGAGACCCAGTACTTC
cdr3_aa: CAISGTDQETQYF
clone_size: NA
j_call: TRBJ2-5
d_call: NA
v_call: TRBV10-3
cdr3_length: 13